The next 13 T cell receptor beta chains were all read from a single sample in a study of CD8 T cells in Susac syndrome. Random-hexamer reverse transcription was applied to about 0.5 to 1 ug RNA. One entry per CDR3 protein results from TCRdb running MiXCR on the immunoSEQ multiplex PCR reads. The profile shows approximately 200,000 distinct CDR3 sequences, 85% to 95% of them singletons. Source material: CD4+ T cells from PBMCs. These receptor sequences come from a human donor with multiple sclerosis.

This clonotype has only one observation. The V call is TRBV30, the J call TRBJ1-5; a possible D gene is TRBD1 (6 bases). From germline, CDR1 is GTSNPN and CDR2 SVGIG (reference sequence). The V end was cut by 0 bases, the J end by 0 bases, with 6 bases between. The CDR3 contains 14 residues. CDR3 region: CAWSVGASNQPQHF. In DNA form, the CDR3 reads TGTGCCTGGAGTGTGGGGGCTAGCAATCAGCCCCAGCATTTT.

V and J are TRBV11-2 and TRBJ1-6, with D possibly being TRBD1 (5 bases). Germline-derived CDR1 and CDR2 are SGHAT and FQNNGV. Trimming stripped 3 bases from V and 6 bases from J, with 18 bases between. The CDR3 spans 17 residues. CDR3 bases: TGTGCCAGCAGCTTTGCCCGAAGCAGGGAATTTAATTCACCCCTCCACTTT. Residues: CASSFARSREFNSPLHF.

This chain connects TRBV20-1 to TRBJ1-1; D gene uncertain. V lost 3 bases to trimming and J lost 0 bases, with 14 bases between them. This CDR3 is 15 amino acids long. From germline, CDR1 is DFQATT and CDR2 SNEGSKA (reference sequence). CDR3 DNA sequence: TGCAGTGCTAGTTCCGGACTAGAAATGAACACTGAAGCTTTCTTT. It translates to CSASSGLEMNTEAFF.

CDR3 DNA: TGTGCCAGCAGCTACAGGGGTTCTGGGGCCAACGTCCTGACTTTC. This sequence encodes CASSYRGSGANVLTF. The rearrangement links TRBV2 to TRBJ2-6; 7 nucleotides line up with TRBD1. CDR1 is SNHLY and CDR2 is FYNNEI in the germline V gene. V lost 6 bases and J lost 1; bases outside the gene matches: 3. CDR3 length: 15 amino acids. Supplemented by reference TRBV2 and TRBJ2-6, the full variable domain reads EPEVTQTPSHQVTQMGQEVILRCVPISNHLYFYWYRQILGQKVEFLVSFYNNEISEKSEIFDDQFSVERPDGSNFTLKIRSTKLEDSAMYFCASSYRGSGANVLTFGAGSRLTVL.

The DNA for the CDR3 is TGTGCCAGTAGTGGGCAGCTCAATCAGCCCCAGCATTTT. Protein sequence: CASSGQLNQPQHF. V and J are TRBV19 and TRBJ1-5; D remains unclear. V dropped 5 bases and J dropped 3 bases, with 8 bases sitting between them. CDR1 is LNHDA, CDR2 SQIVND, per germline (reference sequence). This CDR3 is built from 13 residues.

The rearrangement uses TRBV10-3 and TRBJ2-3; TRBD2 agrees at 9 bases. Per the germline V gene, CDR1 is ENHRY and CDR2 is SYGVKD. The CDR3 has 15 residues. The V gene end was trimmed by 7 bases and the J gene end by 7 bases; junction bases not matched to a gene: 12. CDR3 in DNA: TGTGCCATCAACAGCGGAGCGGGGGGTATCCATACGCAGTATTTT. It yields the protein CAINSGAGGIHTQYF.

The V call is TRBV18, the J call TRBJ1-1, with D possibly TRBD1 on 5 matching bases. V lost 0 bases and J 11 bases, leaving 13 bases between the germline ends. CDR1 is KGHSH, CDR2 LQKENI, per germline. The CDR3 covers 13 residues. Written as DNA, the CDR3 is TGTGCCAGCTCACCACCGTCAGGGCCTTTGGCTTTCTTT. This gives the protein CASSPPSGPLAFF.

The chain couples TRBV12-3 or TRBV12-4 to TRBJ1-2; D may be TRBD1 (6 bases). Trimming shortened V by 6 bases and J by 4 bases, and 9 bases separated the two germline ends. The CDR3 spans 12 residues. CDR3 amino acids: CASRTGFYGYTF. Here the CDR3 DNA reads TGTGCCAGCAGGACAGGCTTCTATGGCTACACCTTC.

This CDR3 reads CASGGPLTYEQYF. CDR3 bases: TGTGCCAGCGGAGGACCACTCACCTACGAGCAGTACTTC. The chain is built from TRBV3-1 and TRBJ2-7; a weak D match, TRBD2 (5 bases). V was clipped by 8 bases and J by 2 bases, with 13 bases between them. Germline CDR1 and CDR2: LGHDT and YNNKEL (reference sequence). The CDR3 length is 13 residues.

This chain joins TRBV2 and TRBJ2-4; D gene uncertain. Germline V gene sequence: CDR1 SNHLY, CDR2 FYNNEI. The CDR3 has 13 residues. V was trimmed by 7 bases and J by 2 bases, leaving 9 bases between them. The CDR3: CASTVSTKNIQYF. The CDR3 DNA follows: TGTGCCAGCACCGTTTCGACCAAAAACATTCAGTACTTC.

J is TRBJ2-1 and V is TRBV5-1; TRBD2 is a possible D gene (5 bases). V was clipped by 0 bases and J by 2 bases, with 6 bases between them. Germline V gene sequence: CDR1 SGHRS, CDR2 YFSETQ. This CDR3 contains 14 residues. CDR3 amino acids: CASSLERPYNEQFF. The CDR3 DNA reads as TGCGCCAGCAGCTTGGAGCGGCCCTACAATGAGCAGTTCTTC.

V and J are TRBV6-6 and TRBJ2-3; TRBD2 might be the D (6 bases). The CDR3 totals 15 residues. Germline V gives CDR1 MNHNY, CDR2 SVGAGI (reference sequence). Trimming stripped 8 bases from V and 1 base from J, with 16 bases between. CDR3 sequence: CASRQGWGGTDTQYF. The CDR3 DNA reads TGTGCCAGCCGCCAAGGGTGGGGGGGCACAGATACGCAGTATTTT.

This sequence joins TRBV7-3 and TRBJ2-3, with D perhaps being TRBD1 or TRBD2 (6 bases each). The CDR3 runs 15 residues. Between the trimmed V and J ends, which lost 5 bases and 2 bases, there was a span of 14 bases. Looked up from germline, CDR1 is SGHTA and CDR2 is FQGTGA. DNA for the CDR3: TGTGCCAGCAGCAGGGGGGACGGGTTCACAGATACGCAGTATTTT. Amino acid sequence: CASSRGDGFTDTQYF.